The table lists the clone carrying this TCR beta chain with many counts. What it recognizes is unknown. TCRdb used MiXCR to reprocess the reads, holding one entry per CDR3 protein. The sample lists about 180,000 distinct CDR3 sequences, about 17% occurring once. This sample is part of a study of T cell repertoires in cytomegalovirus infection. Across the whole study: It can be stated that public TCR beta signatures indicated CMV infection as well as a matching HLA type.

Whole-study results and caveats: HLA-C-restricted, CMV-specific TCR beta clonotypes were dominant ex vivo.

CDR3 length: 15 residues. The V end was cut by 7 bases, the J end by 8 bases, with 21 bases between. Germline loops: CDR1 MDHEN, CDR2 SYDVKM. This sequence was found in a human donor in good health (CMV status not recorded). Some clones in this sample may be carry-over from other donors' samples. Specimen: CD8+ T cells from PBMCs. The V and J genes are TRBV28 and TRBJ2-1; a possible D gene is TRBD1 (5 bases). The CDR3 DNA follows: TGTGCCAGCACCAAACGGCAGGGCCGGATGGATGAGCAGTTCTTC. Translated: CASTKRQGRMDEQFF.